The clone carrying this T cell receptor beta chain has a single count. This sample also contains other DNA sequences that code for the same CDR3. Trimming shortened V by 4 bases and J by 5 bases, and 11 bases separated the two germline ends. Germline V lookup: CDR1 SEHNR, CDR2 FQNEAQ (reference sequence). This CDR3 has 13 residues. These data come from a study of cytomegalovirus exposure and HLA in healthy donors. Primers for the PCR totalled 60 Vbeta and 13 Jbeta. The method was immunoSEQ multiplex PCR; TCRdb's version includes in-frame clones alone and lacks a portion of them. The sample lists 110,000 to 150,000 clones; roughly 77% were seen once.

This sequence was found in a male donor in good health and CMV-seronegative. Sequenced: PBMCs. The chain is built from TRBV7-9 and TRBJ1-1, with D perhaps TRBD1 (5 bases). The CDR3 DNA sequence: TGTGCCAGCAGCTCGCAGGGTGGGACTGAAGCTTTCTTT. Translating gives CASSSQGGTEAFF.